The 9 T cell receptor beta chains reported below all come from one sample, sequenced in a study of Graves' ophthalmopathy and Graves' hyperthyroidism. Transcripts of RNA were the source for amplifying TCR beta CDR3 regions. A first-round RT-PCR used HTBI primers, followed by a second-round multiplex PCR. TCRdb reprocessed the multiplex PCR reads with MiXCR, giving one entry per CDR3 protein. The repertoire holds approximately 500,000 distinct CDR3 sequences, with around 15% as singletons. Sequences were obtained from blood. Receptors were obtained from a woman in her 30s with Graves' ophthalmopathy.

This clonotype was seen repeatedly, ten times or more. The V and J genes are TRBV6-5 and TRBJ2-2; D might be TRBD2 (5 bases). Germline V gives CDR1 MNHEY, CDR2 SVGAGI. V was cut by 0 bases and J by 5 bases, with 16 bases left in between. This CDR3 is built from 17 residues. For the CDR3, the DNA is TGTGCCAGCAGTTACTCGGCTCCCCTAAGAGGGACCGGGGAGCTGTTTTTT. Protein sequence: CASSYSAPLRGTGELFF.

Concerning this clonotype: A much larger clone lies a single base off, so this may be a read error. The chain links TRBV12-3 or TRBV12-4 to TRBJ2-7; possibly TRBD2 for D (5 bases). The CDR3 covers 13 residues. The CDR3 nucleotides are TGTGCCAGCAGTTTACTAGAGGGCTACGAGCAGTGCTTC. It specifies CASSLLEGYEQCF.

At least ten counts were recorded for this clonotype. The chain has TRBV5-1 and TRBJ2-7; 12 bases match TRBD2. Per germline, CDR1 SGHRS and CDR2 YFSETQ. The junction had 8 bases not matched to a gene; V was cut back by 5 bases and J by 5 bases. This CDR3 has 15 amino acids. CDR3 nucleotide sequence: TGCGCCAGCAGGCCTCGACTAGCGGGGGATCACGAGCAGTACTTC. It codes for CASRPRLAGDHEQYF.

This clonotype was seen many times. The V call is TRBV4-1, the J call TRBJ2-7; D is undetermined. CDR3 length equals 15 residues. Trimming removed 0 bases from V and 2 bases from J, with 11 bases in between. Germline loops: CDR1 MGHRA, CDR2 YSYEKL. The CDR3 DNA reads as TGCGCCAGCAGCCAAGAGCCCTCGACCACCTACGAGCAGTACTTC. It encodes CASSQEPSTTYEQYF.

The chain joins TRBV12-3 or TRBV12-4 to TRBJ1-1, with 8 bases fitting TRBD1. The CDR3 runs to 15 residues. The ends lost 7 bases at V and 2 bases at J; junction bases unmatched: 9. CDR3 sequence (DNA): TGTGCCAGCACCAGGACAGGGCGGTCTAACACTGAAGCTTTCTTT. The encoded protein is CASTRTGRSNTEAFF.

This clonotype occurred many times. This CDR3 reads CSASGEETQYF. The CDR3 DNA sequence: TGCAGTGCTAGCGGGGAAGAGACCCAGTACTTC. This chain connects TRBV20-1 to TRBJ2-5, with D possibly being TRBD2 (5 bases). Germline V gives CDR1 DFQATT, CDR2 SNEGSKA (reference sequence). V lost 3 bases and J lost 3, with 5 bases in between. This CDR3 is built from 11 residues.

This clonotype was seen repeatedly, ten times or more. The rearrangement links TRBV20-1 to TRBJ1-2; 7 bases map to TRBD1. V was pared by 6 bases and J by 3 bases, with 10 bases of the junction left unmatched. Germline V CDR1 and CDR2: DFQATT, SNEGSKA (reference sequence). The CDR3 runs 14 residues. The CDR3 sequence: CSAYDRASYYGYTF. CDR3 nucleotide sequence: TGCAGTGCGTACGACAGGGCATCTTACTATGGCTACACCTTC.

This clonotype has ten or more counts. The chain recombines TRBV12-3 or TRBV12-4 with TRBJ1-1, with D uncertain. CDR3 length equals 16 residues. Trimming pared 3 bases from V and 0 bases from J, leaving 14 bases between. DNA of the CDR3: TGTGCCAGCAGTTTGAGAGGGAACCCCATGAACACTGAAGCTTTCTTT. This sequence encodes CASSLRGNPMNTEAFF.

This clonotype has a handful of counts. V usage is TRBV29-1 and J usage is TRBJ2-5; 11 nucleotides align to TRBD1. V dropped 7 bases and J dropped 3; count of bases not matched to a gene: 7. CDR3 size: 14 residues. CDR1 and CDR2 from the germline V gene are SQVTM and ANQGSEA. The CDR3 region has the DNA TGCAGCGCCCCGGACAGGGGGCTAGAAGAGACCCAGTACTTC. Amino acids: CSAPDRGLEETQYF. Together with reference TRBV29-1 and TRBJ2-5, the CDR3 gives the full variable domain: SAVISQKPSRDICQRGTSLTIQCQVDSQVTMMFWYRQQPGQSLTLIATANQGSEATYESGFVIDKFPISRPNLTFSTLTVSNMSPEDSSIYLCSAPDRGLEETQYFGPGTRLLVL.